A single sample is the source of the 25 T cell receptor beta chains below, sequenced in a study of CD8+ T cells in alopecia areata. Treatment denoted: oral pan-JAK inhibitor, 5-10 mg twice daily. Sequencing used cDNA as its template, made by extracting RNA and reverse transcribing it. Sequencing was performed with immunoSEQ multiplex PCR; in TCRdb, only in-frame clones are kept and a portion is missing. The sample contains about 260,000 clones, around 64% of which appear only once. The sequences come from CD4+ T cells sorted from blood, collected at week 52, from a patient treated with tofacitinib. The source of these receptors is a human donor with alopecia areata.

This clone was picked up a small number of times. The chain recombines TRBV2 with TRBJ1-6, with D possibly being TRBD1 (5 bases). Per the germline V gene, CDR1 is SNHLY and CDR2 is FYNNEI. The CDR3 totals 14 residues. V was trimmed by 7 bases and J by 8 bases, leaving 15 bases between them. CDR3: CASNRDSGYSPLHF. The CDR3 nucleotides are TGTGCCAGCAACCGGGACTCCGGTTATTCACCCCTCCACTTT.

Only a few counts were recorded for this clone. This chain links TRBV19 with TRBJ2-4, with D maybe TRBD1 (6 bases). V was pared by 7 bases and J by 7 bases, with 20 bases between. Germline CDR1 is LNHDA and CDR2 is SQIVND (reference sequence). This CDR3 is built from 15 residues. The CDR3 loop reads CASTPGNRATNIQYF. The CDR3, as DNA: TGTGCCAGTACCCCTGGGAACAGGGCAACGAACATTCAGTACTTC.

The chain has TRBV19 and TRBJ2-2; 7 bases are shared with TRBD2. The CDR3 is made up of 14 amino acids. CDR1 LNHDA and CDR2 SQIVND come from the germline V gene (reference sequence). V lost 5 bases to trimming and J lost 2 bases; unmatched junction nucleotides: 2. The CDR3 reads CASSVGLNTGELFF. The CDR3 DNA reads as TGTGCCAGTAGTGTGGGACTAAACACCGGGGAGCTGTTTTTT.

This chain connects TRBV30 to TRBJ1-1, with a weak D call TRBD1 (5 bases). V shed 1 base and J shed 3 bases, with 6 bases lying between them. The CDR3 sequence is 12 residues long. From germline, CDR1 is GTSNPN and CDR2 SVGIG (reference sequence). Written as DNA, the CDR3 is TGTGCCTGGAGTGAGGGGTACACTGAAGCTTTCTTT. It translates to CAWSEGYTEAFF. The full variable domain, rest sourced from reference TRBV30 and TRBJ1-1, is SQTIHQWPATLVQPVGSPLSLECTVEGTSNPNLYWYRQAAGRGLQLLFYSVGIGQISSEVPQNLSASRPQDRQFILSSKKLLLSDSGFYLCAWSEGYTEAFFGQGTRLTVV.

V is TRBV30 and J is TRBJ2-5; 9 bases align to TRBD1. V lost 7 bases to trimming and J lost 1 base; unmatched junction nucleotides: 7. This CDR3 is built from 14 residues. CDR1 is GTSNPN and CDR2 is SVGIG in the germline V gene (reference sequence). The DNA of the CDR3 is TGTGCCTCGGGCGGGGACAGGGTCCAAGAGACCCAGTACTTC. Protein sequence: CASGGDRVQETQYF.

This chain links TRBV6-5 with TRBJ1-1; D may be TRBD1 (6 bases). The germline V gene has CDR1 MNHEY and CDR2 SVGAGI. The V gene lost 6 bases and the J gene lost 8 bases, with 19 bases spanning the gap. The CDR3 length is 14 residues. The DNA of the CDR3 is TGTGCCAGCAGACCCCTATTGAGGGGGGACGAAGCTTTCTTT. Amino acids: CASRPLLRGDEAFF.

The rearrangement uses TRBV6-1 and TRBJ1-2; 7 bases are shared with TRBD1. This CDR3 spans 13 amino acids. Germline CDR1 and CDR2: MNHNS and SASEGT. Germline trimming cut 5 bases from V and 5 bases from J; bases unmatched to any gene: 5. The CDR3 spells CASSPGGGYGYTF. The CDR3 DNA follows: TGTGCCAGCAGTCCAGGGGGAGGGTATGGCTACACCTTC.

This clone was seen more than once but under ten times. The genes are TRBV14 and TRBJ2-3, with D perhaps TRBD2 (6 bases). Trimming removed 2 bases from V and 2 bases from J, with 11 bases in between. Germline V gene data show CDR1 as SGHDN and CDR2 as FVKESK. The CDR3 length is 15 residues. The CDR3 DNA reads TGTGCCAGCAGCCAACGCGCGGGGAACACAGATACGCAGTATTTT. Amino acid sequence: CASSQRAGNTDTQYF.

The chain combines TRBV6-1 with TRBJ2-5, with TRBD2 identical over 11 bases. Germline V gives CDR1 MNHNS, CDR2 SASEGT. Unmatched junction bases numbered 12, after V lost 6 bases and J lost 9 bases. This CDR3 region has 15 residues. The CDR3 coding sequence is TGTGCCAGCAGCGCGGGACTAGCGGAAGGGAAGGCCCAGTACTTC. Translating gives CASSAGLAEGKAQYF.

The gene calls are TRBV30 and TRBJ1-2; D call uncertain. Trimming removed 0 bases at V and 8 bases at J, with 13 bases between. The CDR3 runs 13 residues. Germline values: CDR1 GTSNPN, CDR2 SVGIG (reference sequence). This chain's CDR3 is CAWSVLRVGGYTF. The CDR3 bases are TGTGCCTGGAGTGTACTGAGGGTCGGAGGCTACACCTTC.

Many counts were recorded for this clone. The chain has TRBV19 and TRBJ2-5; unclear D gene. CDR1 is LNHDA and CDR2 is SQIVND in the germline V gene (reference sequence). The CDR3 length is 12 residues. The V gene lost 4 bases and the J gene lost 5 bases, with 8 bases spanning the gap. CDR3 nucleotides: TGTGCCAGTAGTACAAACGGGGAGACCCAGTACTTC. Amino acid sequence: CASSTNGETQYF. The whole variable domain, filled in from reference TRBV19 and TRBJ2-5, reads DGGITQSPKYLFRKEGQNVTLSCEQNLNHDAMYWYRQDPGQGLRLIYYSQIVNDFQKGDIAEGYSVSREKKESFPLTVTSAQKNPTAFYLCASSTNGETQYFGPGTRLLVL.

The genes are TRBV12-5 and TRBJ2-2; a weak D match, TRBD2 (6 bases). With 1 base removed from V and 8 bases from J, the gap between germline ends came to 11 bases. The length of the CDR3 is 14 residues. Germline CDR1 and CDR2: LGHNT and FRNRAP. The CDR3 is CASGLDGLSGELFF. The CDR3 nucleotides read TGTGCTAGTGGTTTGGACGGACTATCGGGGGAGCTGTTTTTT.

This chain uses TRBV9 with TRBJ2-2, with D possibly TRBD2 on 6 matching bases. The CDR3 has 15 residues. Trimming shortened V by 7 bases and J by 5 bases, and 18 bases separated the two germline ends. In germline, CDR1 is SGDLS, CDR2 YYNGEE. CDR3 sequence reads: CASEKSPGGTGELFF. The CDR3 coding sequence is TGTGCCAGCGAAAAGTCACCCGGAGGGACCGGGGAGCTGTTTTTT.

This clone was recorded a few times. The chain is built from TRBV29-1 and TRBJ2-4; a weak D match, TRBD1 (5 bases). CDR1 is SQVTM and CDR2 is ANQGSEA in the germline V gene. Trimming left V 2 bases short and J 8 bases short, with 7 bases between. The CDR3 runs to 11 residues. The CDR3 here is CSVEQGYIQYF. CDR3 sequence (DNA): TGCAGCGTTGAACAGGGTTACATTCAGTACTTC. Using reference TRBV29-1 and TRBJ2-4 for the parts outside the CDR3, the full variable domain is SAVISQKPSRDICQRGTSLTIQCQVDSQVTMMFWYRQQPGQSLTLIATANQGSEATYESGFVIDKFPISRPNLTFSTLTVSNMSPEDSSIYLCSVEQGYIQYFGAGTRLSVL.

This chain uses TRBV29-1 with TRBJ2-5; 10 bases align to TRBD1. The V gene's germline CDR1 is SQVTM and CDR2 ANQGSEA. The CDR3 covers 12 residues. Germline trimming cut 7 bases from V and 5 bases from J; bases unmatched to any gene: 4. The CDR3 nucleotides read TGCAGCGGCCGGACAGGGGGTGAGACCCAGTACTTC. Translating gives CSGRTGGETQYF. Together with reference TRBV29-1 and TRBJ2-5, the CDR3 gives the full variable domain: SAVISQKPSRDICQRGTSLTIQCQVDSQVTMMFWYRQQPGQSLTLIATANQGSEATYESGFVIDKFPISRPNLTFSTLTVSNMSPEDSSIYLCSGRTGGETQYFGPGTRLLVL.

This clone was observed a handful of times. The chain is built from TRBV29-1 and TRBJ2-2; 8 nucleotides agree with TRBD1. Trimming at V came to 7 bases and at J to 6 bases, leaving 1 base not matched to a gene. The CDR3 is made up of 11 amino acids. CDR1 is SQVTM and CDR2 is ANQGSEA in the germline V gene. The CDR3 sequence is CSATGAGELFF. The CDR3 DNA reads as TGCAGCGCGACAGGGGCCGGGGAGCTGTTTTTT.

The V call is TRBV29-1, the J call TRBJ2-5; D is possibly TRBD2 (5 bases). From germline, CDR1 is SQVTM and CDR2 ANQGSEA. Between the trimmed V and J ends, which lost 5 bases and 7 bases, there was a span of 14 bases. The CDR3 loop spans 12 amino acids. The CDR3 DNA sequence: TGCAGCGTTTGGGCTACCCGGGGGACCCAGTACTTC. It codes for CSVWATRGTQYF. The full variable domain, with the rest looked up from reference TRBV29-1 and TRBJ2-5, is SAVISQKPSRDICQRGTSLTIQCQVDSQVTMMFWYRQQPGQSLTLIATANQGSEATYESGFVIDKFPISRPNLTFSTLTVSNMSPEDSSIYLCSVWATRGTQYFGPGTRLLVL.

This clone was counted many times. The CDR3 bases are TGTGCCAGTAGGAGCTCGGGGCGCTCTGGGGCCAACGTCCTGACTTTC. Residues: CASRSSGRSGANVLTF. The chain combines TRBV19 with TRBJ2-6; perhaps D is TRBD1 or TRBD2 (5 bases each). Germline-derived CDR1 and CDR2 are LNHDA and SQIVND (reference sequence). CDR3 size: 16 residues. V was cut by 6 bases and J by 0 bases, with 12 bases left in between.

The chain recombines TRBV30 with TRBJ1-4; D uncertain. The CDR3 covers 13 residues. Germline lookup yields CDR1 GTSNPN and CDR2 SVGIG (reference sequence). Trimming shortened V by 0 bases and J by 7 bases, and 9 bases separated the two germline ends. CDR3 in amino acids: CAWSVLGGEKLFF. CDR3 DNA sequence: TGTGCCTGGAGTGTACTGGGAGGTGAAAAACTGTTTTTT.

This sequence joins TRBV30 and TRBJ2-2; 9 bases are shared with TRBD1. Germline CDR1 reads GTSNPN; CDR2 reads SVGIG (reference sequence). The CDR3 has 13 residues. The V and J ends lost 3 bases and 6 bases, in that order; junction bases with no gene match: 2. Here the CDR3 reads CAWRRQGAGELFF. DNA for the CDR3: TGTGCCTGGAGGCGACAGGGGGCCGGGGAGCTGTTTTTT.

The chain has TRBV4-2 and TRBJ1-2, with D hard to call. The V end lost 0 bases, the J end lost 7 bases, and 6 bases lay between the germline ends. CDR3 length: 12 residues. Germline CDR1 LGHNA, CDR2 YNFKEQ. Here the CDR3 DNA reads TGTGCCAGCAGCCAAGATTGGGCTGGCTACACCTTC. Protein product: CASSQDWAGYTF.

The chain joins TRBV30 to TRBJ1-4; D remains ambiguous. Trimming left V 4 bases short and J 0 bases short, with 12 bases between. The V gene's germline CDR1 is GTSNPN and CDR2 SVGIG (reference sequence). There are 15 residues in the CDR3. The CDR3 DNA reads TGTGCCTGGATCACCCCAGAAACAACTAATGAAAAACTGTTTTTT. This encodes CAWITPETTNEKLFF.

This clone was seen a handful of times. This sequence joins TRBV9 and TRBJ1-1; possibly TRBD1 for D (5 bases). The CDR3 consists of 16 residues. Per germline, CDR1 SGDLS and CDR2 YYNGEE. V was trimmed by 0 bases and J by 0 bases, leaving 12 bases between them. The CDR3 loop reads CASSVGGVRLNTEAFF. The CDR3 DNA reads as TGTGCCAGCAGCGTAGGAGGGGTCCGACTGAACACTGAAGCTTTCTTT.

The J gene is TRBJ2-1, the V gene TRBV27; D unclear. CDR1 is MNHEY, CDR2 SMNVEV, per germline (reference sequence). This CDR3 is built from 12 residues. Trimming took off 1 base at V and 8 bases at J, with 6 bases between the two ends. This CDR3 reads CASSLFGDEQFF. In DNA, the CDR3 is TGTGCCAGCAGTTTATTTGGGGATGAGCAGTTCTTC.

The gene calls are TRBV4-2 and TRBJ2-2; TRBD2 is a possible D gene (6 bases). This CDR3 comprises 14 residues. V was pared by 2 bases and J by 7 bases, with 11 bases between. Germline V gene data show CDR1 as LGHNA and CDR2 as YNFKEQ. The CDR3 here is CASSQTSIGGELFF. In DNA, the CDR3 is TGTGCCAGCAGCCAAACTAGCATCGGCGGGGAGCTGTTTTTT.